The 25 T cell receptor beta chains given below trace back to one sample, sequenced in a study of blood T cell repertoires in COVID-19. TCRdb's copy holds only in-frame clones and misses some; the assay was immunoSEQ multiplex PCR. Seen here are about 350,000 clones, 80% to 90% observed once, and the top ten hold under 5.5%. The sample was PBMCs or T cells enriched from blood (not recorded which). The origin of the receptors is a woman aged 25-40 years who had recovered from COVID-19.

The chain couples TRBV28 to TRBJ2-2; 7 nucleotides match TRBD1. V shed 7 bases and J 8 bases; nucleotides not matched to a gene: 13. CDR1 MDHEN and CDR2 SYDVKM come from the germline V gene. The CDR3 runs 15 residues. In DNA form, the CDR3 reads TGTGCCAGCACCCGAACCGGGACAGTGGGAGGGGAGCTGTTTTTT. As protein: CASTRTGTVGGELFF. Full variable domain (remainder filled in from reference TRBV28 and TRBJ2-2): DVKVTQSSRYLVKRTGEKVFLECVQDMDHENMFWYRQDPGLGLRLIYFSYDVKMKEKGDIPEGYSVSREKKERFSLILESASTNQTSMYLCASTRTGTVGGELFFGEGSRLTVL.

The chain employs TRBV27 and TRBJ2-7; D is possibly TRBD1 (6 bases). This CDR3 has 14 amino acids. Germline loops: CDR1 MNHEY, CDR2 SMNVEV (reference sequence). The V gene lost 6 bases and the J gene lost 3 bases, with 15 bases spanning the gap. The CDR3 here is CASRDARGFYEQYF. In nucleotides, the CDR3 is TGTGCCAGCAGGGATGCCAGGGGATTCTACGAGCAGTACTTC.

This clone was counted ten times or more. This chain connects TRBV5-1 to TRBJ2-5; TRBD2 agrees at 11 bases. In germline, CDR1 is SGHRS, CDR2 YFSETQ. CDR3 length: 16 amino acids. The J segment lost 7 bases and the V segment lost 3 bases, leaving 11 bases of the junction unmatched. This CDR3 is CASSSVASGGSGTQYF. The CDR3 nucleotides read TGCGCCAGCAGCTCAGTCGCTAGCGGGGGGTCGGGGACCCAGTACTTC.

The CDR3 spells CASSTPTGGKSYGYTF. The CDR3, as DNA: TGTGCCAGTAGTACGCCAACAGGGGGAAAAAGCTATGGCTACACCTTC. The chain is built from TRBV19 and TRBJ1-2, with 8 bases identical to TRBD1. Germline V gene sequence: CDR1 LNHDA, CDR2 SQIVND (reference sequence). The CDR3 length is 16 residues. The trim removed 4 bases at V and 4 bases at J, leaving 11 bases unmatched.

The rearrangement uses TRBV6-5 and TRBJ1-2; D is uncertain. The CDR3 has 16 amino acids. V lost 0 bases to trimming and J lost 6 bases, with 17 bases between them. Germline V CDR1 and CDR2: MNHEY, SVGAGI. CDR3 sequence: CASSYSTSGFLNGYTF. CDR3 bases: TGTGCCAGCAGTTACTCGACATCGGGGTTTTTAAATGGCTACACCTTC.

This clone was observed a few times. At one end, the junction sequence differs from germline, possibly due to a read error. This chain joins TRBV6-2 or TRBV6-3 and TRBJ1-4; TRBD1 matches at 7 bases. The CDR3 consists of 12 residues. Germline V CDR1 and CDR2: MNHEY, SVGEGT. This chain's CDR3 is CASSYSETGSVF. CDR3 coding DNA: TGTGCCAGCAGTTACTCCGAGACAGGGTCCGTATTT.

The chain is built from TRBV7-6 and TRBJ1-1, with D perhaps TRBD1 (5 bases). CDR1 and CDR2 (germline): SGHVS, FNYEAQ. V lost 2 bases, J lost 3 bases, and 7 bases lay in between. The CDR3 covers 13 residues. The CDR3 DNA follows: TGTGCCAGCAGCTTACTCAGGGACACTGAAGCTTTCTTT. Translated: CASSLLRDTEAFF.

The V and J genes are TRBV6-5 and TRBJ2-1; the D is unclear. CDR3 length: 16 amino acids. The V end lost 0 bases, the J end lost 0 bases, and 9 bases lay between the germline ends. The germline gives CDR1 MNHEY, CDR2 SVGAGI. CDR3 loop: CASSYSTTVSYNEQFF. For the CDR3, the DNA is TGTGCCAGCAGTTACTCGACAACCGTCTCCTACAATGAGCAGTTCTTC.

The rearrangement joins TRBV6-6 to TRBJ1-3; D is unresolved. The V end was cut by 2 bases, the J end by 0 bases, with 11 bases between. Germline V lookup: CDR1 MNHNY, CDR2 SVGAGI (reference sequence). The CDR3 is 16 amino acids. As DNA, the CDR3 is TGTGCCAGCAGTTACCCGAACACGTTCTCTGGAAACACCATATATTTT. Amino acids: CASSYPNTFSGNTIYF.

The V and J genes are TRBV3-1 (or the pseudogene TRBV3-2) and TRBJ1-4, with TRBD1 identical over 9 bases. The CDR3 loop spans 14 amino acids. The germline gives CDR1 LGHDT, CDR2 YNNKEL (reference sequence). V lost 4 bases to trimming and J lost 6 bases; unmatched junction nucleotides: 3. The CDR3 region has the DNA TGTGCCAGCAGCCTACAGGGGGCGGATGAAAAACTGTTTTTT. Translating gives CASSLQGADEKLFF.

Note on this clone: Germline is not matched at one junction end, which may reflect a read error. CDR3 region: CASSVAVMGTSKDTQYF. CDR3 nucleotides: TGTGCCAGCAGCGTAGCTGTAATGGGGACTAGCAAAGATACGCAGTATTTT. The J gene is TRBJ2-3, the V gene TRBV9; 9 bases line up with TRBD2. Germline-derived CDR1 and CDR2 are SGDLS and YYNGEE. The CDR3 covers 17 residues. The full variable domain, its missing parts supplied by reference TRBV9 and TRBJ2-3, is DSGVTQTPKHLITATGQRVTLRCSPRSGDLSVYWYQQSLDQGLQFLIQYYNGEERAKGNILERFSAQQFPDLHSELNLSSLELGDSALYFCASSVAVMGTSKDTQYFGPGTRLTVL.

The gene calls are TRBV6-1 and TRBJ1-2, with D maybe TRBD1 (5 bases). CDR1 and CDR2 (germline): MNHNS, SASEGT. The CDR3 contains 14 residues. V dropped 2 bases and J dropped 7 bases, with 14 bases sitting between them. DNA of the CDR3: TGTGCCAGCAGTGAAAGGGGTCGCAGACTTGGCTACACCTTC. Protein product: CASSERGRRLGYTF.

V usage is TRBV30 and J usage is TRBJ1-1; TRBD1 might be the D (5 bases). The CDR3 extends over 15 amino acids. CDR1 is GTSNPN and CDR2 is SVGIG in the germline V gene (reference sequence). V lost 2 bases and J 3 bases, leaving 16 bases between the germline ends. In nucleotides, the CDR3 is TGTGCCTGGAGTTCCCTTTCAGGGATATACACTGAAGCTTTCTTT. As protein: CAWSSLSGIYTEAFF.

This clone appeared once. The gene calls are TRBV6-2 or TRBV6-3 and TRBJ1-5; D ambiguous. Trimming took 0 bases from V and 5 from J, leaving 11 bases between them. In germline, CDR1 is MNHEY, CDR2 SVGEGT. The CDR3 extends over 15 amino acids. The CDR3 nucleotides read TGTGCCAGCAGTTACTCGTCCGGGGAAGATCAGCCCCAGCATTTT. Protein: CASSYSSGEDQPQHF.

The chain is built from TRBV6-2 or TRBV6-3 and TRBJ2-4; D possibly corresponds to TRBD1 (6 bases). The CDR3 covers 15 residues. Trimming stripped 4 bases from V and 1 base from J, with 11 bases between. Germline assignment: CDR1 MNHEY and CDR2 SVGEGT. Written as DNA, the CDR3 is TGTGCCAGCAGTTTCTCAGGGGTGGCCAAAAACATTCAGTACTTC. This encodes CASSFSGVAKNIQYF.

The chain uses TRBV19 and TRBJ1-2; TRBD1 aligns across 8 bases. Germline CDR1 is LNHDA and CDR2 is SQIVND (reference sequence). The CDR3 sequence is 14 residues long. J lost 2 bases, V lost 5 bases, and 4 bases had no gene match. The CDR3 coding sequence is TGTGCCAGTAGTCCTACAGGGGGGAACTATGGCTACACCTTC. Translation: CASSPTGGNYGYTF.

The chain employs TRBV11-2 and TRBJ1-5; D is perhaps TRBD1 (5 bases). The CDR3 extends over 15 amino acids. The germline V and J ends were trimmed by 0 bases and 5 bases, with 11 bases remaining between them. The V gene's germline CDR1 is SGHAT and CDR2 FQNNGV. DNA for the CDR3: TGTGCCAGCAGCTTAGACGGGGCGGGAGATCAGCCCCAGCATTTT. The encoded protein is CASSLDGAGDQPQHF.

The chain uses TRBV4-1 and TRBJ1-6; TRBD1 aligns across 7 bases. The CDR3 runs to 15 residues. Germline loops: CDR1 MGHRA, CDR2 YSYEKL. V dropped 0 bases and J dropped 10; count of bases not matched to a gene: 6. The CDR3: CASSQDEGAGSPLHF. The DNA for the CDR3 is TGCGCCAGCAGCCAAGACGAGGGGGCGGGATCACCCCTCCACTTT.

The chain couples TRBV7-9 to TRBJ1-2; possible D gene TRBD1, 5 bases. This CDR3 is 15 amino acids long. From germline, CDR1 is SEHNR and CDR2 FQNEAQ (reference sequence). V lost 1 base and J 5 bases, leaving 14 bases between the germline ends. The CDR3 bases are TGTGCCAGCAGCTTAGTCGGTGGGGGGTCATATGGCTACACCTTC. This translates into CASSLVGGGSYGYTF.

The V and J genes are TRBV21-1 and TRBJ2-7; the table's D call, TRBD1, was not checked against the DNA. TRBV21-1 is classified as a pseudogene. The CDR3 runs 13 residues. Written as DNA, the CDR3 is TGTGCCAGCAGGGTGGCAGGCCCCTGCGAGCAGTACTTC. Translating it yields CASRVAGPCEQYF.

This clone has a handful of counts. The J gene is TRBJ1-2, the V gene TRBV2, with TRBD1 identical over 10 bases. The germline gives CDR1 SNHLY, CDR2 FYNNEI. With 6 bases clipped from V and 2 bases from J, the junction kept 9 bases outside the gene matches. This CDR3 is 16 amino acids long. The CDR3 bases are TGTGCCAGCAGCCCTCCCCTGGGACAGGGGAACTATGGCTACACCTTC. It codes for CASSPPLGQGNYGYTF. Drawing the rest from reference TRBV2 and TRBJ1-2, the complete variable domain is EPEVTQTPSHQVTQMGQEVILRCVPISNHLYFYWYRQILGQKVEFLVSFYNNEISEKSEIFDDQFSVERPDGSNFTLKIRSTKLEDSAMYFCASSPPLGQGNYGYTFGSGTRLTVV.

This clone turned up a few times. The chain is built from TRBV4-1 and TRBJ2-7; D uncertain. This CDR3 has 15 amino acids. The germline V gene encodes CDR1 MGHRA and CDR2 YSYEKL. V was clipped by 1 base and J by 4 bases, with 14 bases between them. CDR3: CASSQVRQFKYEQYF. CDR3 DNA sequence: TGCGCCAGCAGCCAAGTCAGGCAATTTAAGTACGAGCAGTACTTC.

The chain is built from TRBV3-1 (or the pseudogene TRBV3-2) and TRBJ2-3; 8 bases line up with TRBD2. Unmatched junction bases numbered 7, after V lost 3 bases and J lost 2 bases. Germline V CDR1 and CDR2: LGHDT, YNNKEL (reference sequence). The CDR3 is made up of 16 amino acids. CDR3 amino acids: CASSQGNSGATDTQYF. CDR3 DNA sequence: TGTGCCAGCAGCCAGGGGAATAGCGGGGCCACAGATACGCAGTATTTT.

The chain links TRBV7-9 to TRBJ2-1; the match to TRBD1 covers 10 bases. CDR1 SEHNR and CDR2 FQNEAQ come from the germline V gene (reference sequence). After removal of 2 bases from V and 7 bases from J, the junction contained 8 bases not matched to a gene. This CDR3 has 16 residues. As DNA, the CDR3 is TGTGCCAGCAGCTTACGGGACAGGGGAAGGTGGAATGAGCAGTTCTTC. This gives the protein CASSLRDRGRWNEQFF.

The rearrangement links TRBV19 to TRBJ1-2; D is perhaps TRBD1 (5 bases). Trimming took off 0 bases at V and 8 bases at J, with 10 bases between the two ends. The CDR3 is 13 amino acids. Germline V gives CDR1 LNHDA, CDR2 SQIVND (reference sequence). Here the CDR3 reads CASSIERGPGYTF. CDR3 nucleotides: TGTGCCAGTAGTATAGAAAGGGGCCCCGGCTACACCTTC.